The 16 T cell receptor beta chains listed next were all sequenced from one sample in a study of T cell changes during pregnancy in multiple sclerosis (dated 2019 in TCRdb). The library was made by the immunoSEQ multiplex PCR assay. Here the immuneACCESS table is served through TCRdb, limited to in-frame sequences with V and J called. Missing clones are a known gap in these copies; in checked studies unresolved V genes cover under half, and the rest lacks a known reason. This sample comprises around 35,000 clones, 90% of them detected only once. The top ten clonotypes cover around 10% of the sample. The sample here was CD8+ T cells from peripheral blood mononuclear cells, taken before pregnancy. The receptors were gathered from a female donor with multiple sclerosis, enrolled in a pregnancy study.

The chain couples TRBV19 to TRBJ2-1; 7 bases line up with TRBD2. Unmatched junction bases numbered 5, after V lost 11 bases and J lost 10 bases. CDR1 and CDR2 (germline): LNHDA, SQIVND (reference sequence). The CDR3 totals 10 residues. Here the CDR3 reads CAVEGLEQFF. The CDR3 DNA follows: TGTGCCGTTGAGGGACTAGAGCAGTTCTTC. The entire variable domain, with the rest obtained from reference TRBV19 and TRBJ2-1, is as follows: DGGITQSPKYLFRKEGQNVTLSCEQNLNHDAMYWYRQDPGQGLRLIYYSQIVNDFQKGDIAEGYSVSREKKESFPLTVTSAQKNPTAFYLCAVEGLEQFFGPGTRLTVL.

The genes are TRBV6-5 and TRBJ1-2, with D possibly matching TRBD1 (5 bases). Germline V CDR1 and CDR2: MNHEY, SVGAGI. The V gene lost 4 bases and the J gene lost 5 bases, with 14 bases spanning the gap. The CDR3 extends over 14 amino acids. CDR3 in amino acids: CASSLAGSGYGYTF. Written as DNA, the CDR3 is TGTGCCAGCAGTTTAGCAGGGTCTGGTTATGGCTACACCTTC.

This clone was seen only once. This chain joins TRBV5-4 and TRBJ2-5; tentatively, D is TRBD2 (6 bases). The germline V gene encodes CDR1 SGHNT and CDR2 YYREEE (reference sequence). The CDR3 is 15 amino acids. Trimming pared 0 bases from V and 5 bases from J, leaving 14 bases between. Here the CDR3 DNA reads TGTGCCAGCAGCTTGGCCGGGGCAGGGAGGGAGACCCAGTACTTC. Translation gives CASSLAGAGRETQYF.

The chain links TRBV6-1 to TRBJ2-2, with 7 bases lining up with TRBD2. J was trimmed by 3 bases and V by 2 bases; bases with no gene match: 0. The CDR3 is 14 residues long. CDR1 is MNHNS and CDR2 is SASEGT in the germline V gene. The CDR3 protein is CASSELADTGELFF. CDR3 nucleotides: TGTGCCAGCAGTGAACTAGCGGACACCGGGGAGCTGTTTTTT.

V gene TRBV4-3 combines with J gene TRBJ1-1, with D possibly matching TRBD1 (5 bases). Germline V lookup: CDR1 LGHNA, CDR2 YSLEER. The V end was cut by 1 base, the J end by 10 bases, with 10 bases between. The CDR3 has 12 amino acids. The CDR3 DNA reads TGCGCCAGCAGCCAAGGCGCAGGGTTAGCTTTCTTT. Amino acid sequence: CASSQGAGLAFF.

The rearrangement uses TRBV19 and TRBJ1-1; TRBD1 might be the D (5 bases). V lost 3 bases and J 0 bases, leaving 14 bases between the germline ends. The CDR3 sequence is 16 residues long. Germline V gene lookup returns CDR1 LNHDA and CDR2 SQIVND (reference sequence). DNA for the CDR3: TGTGCCAGTAGTATCTCGGCAGGGATTTTGAACACTGAAGCTTTCTTT. This codes for CASSISAGILNTEAFF.

The gene calls are TRBV15 and TRBJ2-5, with 9 bases fitting TRBD2. Germline loops: CDR1 LNHNV, CDR2 YYDKDF (reference sequence). V shed 1 base, J shed 5 bases, and the junction held 8 bases outside the gene matches. The length of the CDR3 is 16 residues. DNA of the CDR3: TGTGCCACCAGCAGAGCTGGTAGCGGGGGAAGGGAGACCCAGTACTTC. Protein product: CATSRAGSGGRETQYF.

The chain carries TRBV21-1 and TRBJ2-2; TRBD2, the table's D call, lacks a check against the DNA. TRBV21-1 is labeled a pseudogene. This CDR3 has 12 amino acids. CDR3 region: CAPGGLTGELFF. The CDR3 nucleotides are TGTGCCCCCGGCGGGCTCACCGGGGAGCTGTTTTTT.

The chain is built from TRBV5-4 and TRBJ1-3; the match to TRBD1 covers 9 bases. V gave up 4 bases and J gave up 4 bases; unmatched junction bases: 6. Germline V gene data show CDR1 as SGHNT and CDR2 as YYREEE (reference sequence). CDR3 length: 15 residues. The CDR3 DNA reads as TGTGCCAGCAGCCTACAGGGGGCGCCAGGAAACACCATATATTTT. Amino acids: CASSLQGAPGNTIYF.

The chain combines TRBV27 with TRBJ2-7; D might be TRBD2 (6 bases). Germline-derived CDR1 and CDR2 are MNHEY and SMNVEV (reference sequence). The CDR3 is 15 residues long. Deletions cut 3 bases from V and 0 bases from J, with 12 bases between. CDR3 residues: CASSFAGLSSYEQYF. Written as DNA, the CDR3 is TGTGCCAGCAGTTTTGCGGGACTGAGCTCCTACGAGCAGTACTTC.

J is TRBJ2-1 and V is TRBV9; TRBD2 matches at 11 bases. The ends lost 3 bases at V and 6 bases at J; junction bases unmatched: 5. Germline CDR1 reads SGDLS; CDR2 reads YYNGEE. This CDR3 comprises 15 residues. The CDR3 DNA sequence: TGTGCCAGCAGCGGCCGACTAGCGGGGTTCAATGAGCAGTTCTTC. Protein sequence: CASSGRLAGFNEQFF.

Of note for this clone: Its ends do not fully match the called genes, so a read error is possible. The genes are TRBV30 and TRBJ2-7; D uncertain. Germline V CDR1 and CDR2: GTSNPN, SVGIG (reference sequence). CDR3 length: 12 amino acids. In DNA form, the CDR3 reads TGTGCCTGGAGTGTTACTGACTTCGATTTACTTTTC. Translation gives CAWSVTDFDLLF.

J is TRBJ2-1 and V is TRBV6-5, with TRBD2 matching over 12 bases. This CDR3 comprises 15 residues. With 7 bases clipped from V and 4 bases from J, the junction kept 5 bases outside the gene matches. Germline V CDR1 and CDR2: MNHEY, SVGAGI. In DNA form, the CDR3 reads TGTGCCAGCATCTCAGGACTAGCGGGATACAATGAGCAGTTCTTC. It codes for CASISGLAGYNEQFF.

The J gene is TRBJ1-5, the V gene TRBV7-6; no firm D call. The germline gives CDR1 SGHVS, CDR2 FNYEAQ. V dropped 3 bases and J dropped 6 bases, with 6 bases sitting between them. The CDR3 length is 12 residues. The CDR3 bases are TGTGCCAGCAGCTTTCTACGTCAGCCCCAGCATTTT. It is translated as CASSFLRQPQHF.

The V gene is TRBV9, the J gene TRBJ2-1; 8 bases fit TRBD2. The V segment lost 6 bases and the J segment 2 bases; nucleotides outside the gene matches: 7. Germline CDR1 is SGDLS and CDR2 is YYNGEE. The CDR3 is 15 residues long. DNA of the CDR3: TGTGCCAGCACCCTTAGCGGGGCCCCCTACAATGAGCAGTTCTTC. It specifies CASTLSGAPYNEQFF.

The chain recombines TRBV2 with TRBJ1-5; D unresolved. The CDR3 contains 13 residues. The germline V gene encodes CDR1 SNHLY and CDR2 FYNNEI. V was shortened by 2 bases and J by 0 bases, with 2 bases between the two germline ends. For the CDR3, the DNA is TGTGCCAGCAGTGAATATAGCAATCAGCCCCAGCATTTT. Translating gives CASSEYSNQPQHF.